These 21 T cell receptor beta chains came from one sample sequenced in a study of T cell responses to AZD1222 COVID-19 vaccine (dated by TCRdb to about 2021). The sample's time point label is to be understood as: about 28 days (+/-7) after the second vaccine dose. The library was built by means of the immunoSEQ multiplex PCR assay. The clones in this table, taken by TCRdb from immuneACCESS, are in-frame only. Not every clone is retained; where verified, under half of the shortfall comes from an unresolved V gene, and the cause of the rest is unknown. In this sample the table shows 150,000 to 200,000 clones, roughly 94% of which occur a single time. Of the sample, 1% to 1.5% is held by the ten largest clones. This material consisted of peripheral blood, taken 28 days after the second AZD1222 dose. Every receptor here comes from an adult who received the AZD1222 COVID-19 vaccine.

The chain combines TRBV2 with TRBJ1-5, with TRBD1 identical over 8 bases. The germline gives CDR1 SNHLY, CDR2 FYNNEI. This CDR3 spans 16 amino acids. With V trimmed by 6 bases and J by 1 base, 8 bases remained unmatched. The CDR3 bases are TGTGCCAGCAGCGAAACCGGGACAGGCAGCAATCAGCCCCAGCATTTT. Translated: CASSETGTGSNQPQHF.

The rearrangement joins TRBV7-9 to TRBJ1-2, with TRBD1 as a possible D gene (5 bases). This CDR3 contains 13 residues. From germline, CDR1 is SEHNR and CDR2 FQNEAQ (reference sequence). Trimming cost V 6 bases and J 3 bases, with 11 bases left between them. Written as DNA, the CDR3 is TGTGCCAGCAGGGCTCAGGGCGACTATGGCTACACCTTC. It yields the protein CASRAQGDYGYTF.

The genes are TRBV30 and TRBJ1-2; D is undetermined. CDR3 size: 13 residues. The germline V and J ends were trimmed by 4 bases and 7 bases, with 16 bases remaining between them. Germline V gene lookup returns CDR1 GTSNPN and CDR2 SVGIG (reference sequence). In DNA, the CDR3 is TGTGCCTGGATTGGTCGGACCGTCGTTGGCTACACCTTC. Its translation: CAWIGRTVVGYTF.

This chain joins TRBV6-1 and TRBJ2-1; 9 bases are shared with TRBD1. Germline lookup yields CDR1 MNHNS and CDR2 SASEGT. V lost 4 bases to trimming and J lost 3 bases; unmatched junction nucleotides: 7. CDR3 size: 16 residues. The CDR3 sequence is CASSAAPTGGYNEQFF. The CDR3 DNA reads TGTGCCAGCAGTGCGGCTCCGACAGGGGGCTACAATGAGCAGTTCTTC.

J is TRBJ1-6 and V is TRBV6-5; D ambiguous. Germline CDR1 MNHEY, CDR2 SVGAGI. This CDR3 is built from 13 residues. V was shortened by 6 bases and J by 9 bases, with 12 bases between the two germline ends. The chain's CDR3 is CASRRNGGSPLHF. DNA for the CDR3: TGTGCCAGCAGGAGAAATGGAGGTTCACCCCTCCACTTT.

V is TRBV5-8 and J is TRBJ2-7; D is undetermined. In germline, CDR1 is SGHTS, CDR2 YDEGEE. This CDR3 region has 14 residues. V lost 0 bases to trimming and J lost 6 bases, with 13 bases between them. Written as DNA, the CDR3 is TGTGCCAGCAGCTTGGGTCCAGCGATTAGCGAGCAGTACTTC. Translation gives CASSLGPAISEQYF.

The chain uses TRBV9 and TRBJ2-1; 8 nucleotides align to TRBD2. Per the germline V gene, CDR1 is SGDLS and CDR2 is YYNGEE. The CDR3 is 16 amino acids. The V gene end was trimmed by 7 bases and the J gene end by 8 bases; junction bases not matched to a gene: 17. The CDR3 reads CASGPDYGGRPDEQFF. The CDR3 nucleotides are TGTGCCAGCGGACCCGACTACGGCGGGAGGCCCGATGAGCAGTTCTTC.

This clone was counted a few times. V gene TRBV2 combines with J gene TRBJ2-1; 13 nucleotides align to TRBD2. The germline V gene encodes CDR1 SNHLY and CDR2 FYNNEI. This CDR3 comprises 14 residues. The ends lost 6 bases at V and 9 bases at J; junction bases unmatched: 5. The CDR3 spells CASRGLAGTAEQFF. In nucleotides, the CDR3 is TGTGCCAGCAGGGGACTAGCGGGAACCGCTGAGCAGTTCTTC.

This clone appeared once. This chain joins TRBV4-1 and TRBJ2-1; a possible D gene is TRBD2 (6 bases). The length of the CDR3 is 14 residues. The germline V gene encodes CDR1 MGHRA and CDR2 YSYEKL. V shed 1 base and J shed 8 bases, with 12 bases lying between them. CDR3 coding DNA: TGCGCCAGCAGCCAAGTCGCCAGGGAGGATGAGCAGTTCTTC. This translates into CASSQVAREDEQFF.

This clone was seen only a few times. This sample also contains other DNA sequences that code for the same CDR3. This chain links TRBV5-1 with TRBJ2-7; the D call may be TRBD1 or TRBD2 (5 bases each). CDR3 length: 14 residues. The V gene's germline CDR1 is SGHRS and CDR2 YFSETQ. V dropped 0 bases and J dropped 3 bases, with 10 bases sitting between them. DNA for the CDR3: TGCGCCAGCAGCTTGGTGGCAGGGAGCTACGAGCAGTACTTC. Its translation is CASSLVAGSYEQYF. Together with reference TRBV5-1 and TRBJ2-7, the CDR3 gives the full variable domain: KAGVTQTPRYLIKTRGQQVTLSCSPISGHRSVSWYQQTPGQGLQFLFEYFSETQRNKGNFPGRFSGRQFSNSRSEMNVSTLELGDSALYLCASSLVAGSYEQYFGPGTRLTVT.

This chain joins TRBV4-3 and TRBJ2-1; no firm D call. CDR3 length: 15 amino acids. Trimming took 0 bases from V and 6 from J, leaving 12 bases between them. Germline V CDR1 and CDR2: LGHNA, YSLEER. Here the CDR3 reads CASSQDSNPGNEQFF. CDR3 bases: TGCGCCAGCAGCCAAGATAGTAACCCCGGCAATGAGCAGTTCTTC.

CDR3 sequence: CASSPPGWDQETQYF. CDR3 nucleotide sequence: TGCGCCAGCAGCCCTCCCGGTTGGGACCAAGAGACCCAGTACTTC. The rearrangement links TRBV4-1 to TRBJ2-5; no clear D gene. Trimming stripped 4 bases from V and 0 bases from J, with 12 bases between. The CDR3 length is 15 residues. Per germline, CDR1 MGHRA and CDR2 YSYEKL.

This clone showed up just once. DNA of the CDR3: TGTGCCAGCAGCATTTTTGTCCCGGGACTAAACACTGAAGCTTTCTTT. Protein sequence: CASSIFVPGLNTEAFF. The chain combines TRBV21-1 with TRBJ1-1. TRBV21-1 is noted as a pseudogene. The CDR3 totals 16 residues.

The V call is TRBV10-3, the J call TRBJ1-3; no reliable D call. Germline V lookup: CDR1 ENHRY, CDR2 SYGVKD. The CDR3 extends over 14 amino acids. The V and J ends lost 5 bases and 2 bases respectively, with 10 bases between them. The CDR3 region is CAISNGVTGNTIYF. Here the CDR3 DNA reads TGTGCCATCAGTAACGGGGTTACTGGAAACACCATATATTTT.

The gene calls are TRBV3-1 (or the pseudogene TRBV3-2) and TRBJ1-2; D ambiguous. Germline-derived CDR1 and CDR2 are LGHDT and YNNKEL (reference sequence). The CDR3 totals 14 residues. V was pared by 0 bases and J by 3 bases, with 8 bases between. The DNA of the CDR3 is TGTGCCAGCAGCCAAGACACGGGTTACTATGGCTACACCTTC. Translating it yields CASSQDTGYYGYTF.

V and J are TRBV18 and TRBJ1-4; D gene uncertain. Germline CDR1 and CDR2: KGHSH and LQKENI. This CDR3 is built from 13 residues. Trimming pared 2 bases from V and 7 bases from J, leaving 8 bases between. The CDR3 nucleotides read TGTGCCAGCTCACCAGGGTCGGGTGAAAAACTGTTTTTT. It translates to CASSPGSGEKLFF. Using reference TRBV18 and TRBJ1-4 for the parts outside the CDR3, the full variable domain is NAGVMQNPRHLVRRRGQEARLRCSPMKGHSHVYWYRQLPEEGLKFMVYLQKENIIDESGMPKERFSAEFPKEGPSILRIQQVVRGDSAAYFCASSPGSGEKLFFGSGTQLSVL.

V usage is TRBV6-1 and J usage is TRBJ1-1; D is unresolved. This CDR3 region has 14 residues. V was trimmed by 2 bases and J by 11 bases, leaving 18 bases between them. The germline V gene encodes CDR1 MNHNS and CDR2 SASEGT. The CDR3 loop is CASSEFGGRLGAFF. CDR3 DNA: TGTGCCAGCAGTGAATTCGGTGGGCGGTTGGGGGCTTTCTTT.

CDR3 protein: CASSEALGGRGYTF. Written as DNA, the CDR3 is TGTGCCAGCAGTGAAGCGCTTGGAGGGAGGGGCTACACCTTC. The genes are TRBV2 and TRBJ1-2, with unresolved D. Germline V gene sequence: CDR1 SNHLY, CDR2 FYNNEI. The CDR3 runs to 14 residues. V lost 0 bases and J 8 bases, leaving 13 bases between the germline ends.

The chain uses TRBV7-9 and TRBJ2-5; D gene unclear. The V gene's germline CDR1 is SEHNR and CDR2 FQNEAQ (reference sequence). V lost 5 bases and J lost 5, with 9 bases in between. CDR3 size: 12 residues. This CDR3 reads CASSALDETQYF. The CDR3 region has the DNA TGTGCCAGCAGCGCCCTCGATGAGACCCAGTACTTC.

The gene calls are TRBV5-1 and TRBJ1-1; D perhaps matches TRBD1 (5 bases). This CDR3 region has 12 residues. Germline V gives CDR1 SGHRS, CDR2 YFSETQ. V dropped 0 bases and J dropped 7 bases, with 7 bases sitting between them. In DNA, the CDR3 is TGCGCCAGCAGCTTGGCAGGGATTGAAGCTTTCTTT. Translation: CASSLAGIEAFF.

This clone showed up just once. This chain connects TRBV4-2 to TRBJ1-2, with D unclear. CDR1 and CDR2 from the germline V gene are LGHNA and YNFKEQ. The CDR3 extends over 13 amino acids. Trimming stripped 3 bases from V and 8 bases from J, with 13 bases between. CDR3 DNA: TGTGCCAGCAGCCAGGGGTCGCGGGTGGGCTACACCTTC. It codes for CASSQGSRVGYTF.